These 23 T cell receptor beta chains came from one sample sequenced in a study of blood T cell repertoires in COVID-19. Clones were sequenced by immunoSEQ multiplex PCR, and TCRdb holds only the in-frame ones, with some missing. The table includes around 85,000 clones, roughly 83% detected once. The sample taken for sequencing was peripheral blood. The receptors stem from a man over 45 with active COVID-19.

V is TRBV15 and J is TRBJ1-2, with D unresolved. Germline loops: CDR1 LNHNV, CDR2 YYDKDF (reference sequence). The CDR3 extends over 15 amino acids. V was cut by 5 bases and J by 6 bases, with 19 bases left in between. The CDR3 spells CATSERVVEVNGYTF. DNA for the CDR3: TGTGCCACCAGCGAGAGGGTTGTGGAGGTGAATGGCTACACCTTC.

To note about this clone: An end of the junction differs from the germline gene, which may be a read error. The J gene is TRBJ2-7, the V gene TRBV6-5, with 7 positions matching TRBD2. The CDR3 runs to 14 residues. CDR1 and CDR2 from the germline V gene are MNHEY and SVGAGI. The CDR3 loop reads CASSSQGGYYGQYF. The CDR3 DNA is TGTGCCAGCAGTTCTCAGGGAGGGTACTACGGGCAGTACTTC.

CDR3 in DNA: TGCGCCGCTGGGGTTAAGGGGGTAGCTAACTATGGCTACACCTTC. Amino acids: CAAGVKGVANYGYTF. J is TRBJ1-2 and V is TRBV4-3; the D gene is possibly TRBD1 (6 bases). With 11 bases removed from V and 0 bases from J, the gap between germline ends came to 19 bases. The V gene's germline CDR1 is LGHNA and CDR2 YSLEER. The CDR3 extends over 15 amino acids.

The sample holds a few counts of this clone. The chain recombines TRBV11-2 with TRBJ2-7; TRBD2 aligns across 11 bases. The CDR3 covers 15 residues. Germline lookup yields CDR1 SGHAT and CDR2 FQNNGV. Losses at the gene ends were 5 bases for V and 4 bases for J; bases not matched to a gene: 7. The CDR3: CASSLTSGSYYEQYF. For the CDR3, the DNA is TGTGCCAGCAGCCTCACTAGCGGGAGTTATTACGAGCAGTACTTC. Looking up the rest from reference TRBV11-2 and TRBJ2-7 gives the full variable domain: EAGVAQSPRYKIIEKRQSVAFWCNPISGHATLYWYQQILGQGPKLLIQFQNNGVVDDSQLPKDRFSAERLKGVDSTLKIQPAKLEDSAVYLCASSLTSGSYYEQYFGPGTRLTVT.

The chain recombines TRBV19 with TRBJ2-1; possible D gene TRBD2, 6 bases. The CDR3 loop spans 12 amino acids. Germline lookup yields CDR1 LNHDA and CDR2 SQIVND (reference sequence). Between the trimmed V and J ends, which lost 6 bases and 7 bases, there was a span of 10 bases. CDR3 DNA sequence: TGTGCCAGTAGAACGGAGGGGAATGAGCAGTTCTTC. It is translated as CASRTEGNEQFF.

The CDR3 DNA follows: TGTGCCAGCAGCCGCGGGGGCACCTTAACTGAAGCTTTCTTT. Its translation: CASSRGGTLTEAFF. The genes are TRBV7-2 and TRBJ1-1; a weak D match, TRBD1 (6 bases). The CDR3 has 14 amino acids. CDR1 is SGHTA, CDR2 FQGNSA, per germline. With 5 bases removed from V and 5 bases from J, the gap between germline ends came to 15 bases.

This clone occurred once. The CDR3 here is CAWSPSRQGISPLHF. CDR3 nucleotide sequence: TGTGCCTGGAGTCCCTCCAGACAGGGAATATCACCCCTCCACTTT. V is TRBV30 and J is TRBJ1-6; 7 nucleotides agree with TRBD1. Germline V CDR1 and CDR2: GTSNPN, SVGIG (reference sequence). V shed 2 bases and J 10 bases; nucleotides not matched to a gene: 11. The CDR3 has 15 amino acids.

This chain links TRBV5-3 with TRBJ2-7, with 8 bases lining up with TRBD2. TRBV5-3 is given ORF status, its function remaining uncertain. The CDR3 runs to 19 residues. With V trimmed by 0 bases and J by 0 bases, 14 bases remained unmatched. The CDR3 bases are TGTGCCAGAAGCTTGGATCGGCTAGCGGGCGGGAGAAGCTCCTACGAGCAGTACTTC. It specifies CARSLDRLAGGRSSYEQYF.

The V and J genes are TRBV3-1 (or the pseudogene TRBV3-2) and TRBJ2-7; possible D gene TRBD1, 7 bases. V was trimmed by 3 bases and J by 12 bases, leaving 18 bases between them. CDR1 is LGHDT and CDR2 is YNNKEL in the germline V gene (reference sequence). There are 13 residues in the CDR3. CDR3 amino acids: CASSQGTGDSWYF. Here the CDR3 DNA reads TGTGCCAGCAGCCAGGGTACAGGGGACTCTTGGTACTTC.

V gene TRBV5-5 combines with J gene TRBJ1-2; a weak D match, TRBD1 (5 bases). Germline CDR1 and CDR2: SGHKS and YYEKEE (reference sequence). The V and J ends lost 0 bases and 2 bases respectively, with 11 bases between them. This CDR3 is 15 amino acids long. The CDR3 here is CASSLGGGLNYGYTF. The CDR3 region has the DNA TGTGCCAGCAGCTTGGGGGGCGGATTAAACTATGGCTACACCTTC.

This sequence joins TRBV28 and TRBJ2-2, with unresolved D. The CDR3 length is 15 residues. Trimming left V 2 bases short and J 0 bases short, with 7 bases between. In germline, CDR1 is MDHEN, CDR2 SYDVKM. This CDR3 reads CASSLPSANTGELFF. As DNA, the CDR3 is TGTGCCAGCAGTTTACCCAGCGCGAACACCGGGGAGCTGTTTTTT.

The chain has TRBV7-2 and TRBJ2-3; 7 bases match TRBD2. V was pared by 8 bases and J by 0 bases, with 8 bases of the junction left unmatched. This CDR3 is 15 amino acids long. CDR1 and CDR2 from the germline V gene are SGHTA and FQGNSA. CDR3 amino acids: CASGGEGISTDTQYF. The CDR3 nucleotides read TGTGCCAGCGGCGGGGAGGGGATAAGCACAGATACGCAGTATTTT.

This clone was seen more than once but under ten times. The rearrangement links TRBV4-3 to TRBJ2-1, with 11 bases that match TRBD2. Germline V gene lookup returns CDR1 LGHNA and CDR2 YSLEER. V shed 4 bases and J 6 bases; nucleotides not matched to a gene: 8. This CDR3 has 16 amino acids. DNA of the CDR3: TGCGCCAGCAGCCGTTCCCTAGCGGGGGGTGGCAATGAGCAGTTCTTC. Protein product: CASSRSLAGGGNEQFF.

This sequence joins TRBV7-9 and TRBJ2-7; D gene uncertain. Germline V CDR1 and CDR2: SEHNR, FQNEAQ (reference sequence). V gave up 5 bases and J gave up 2 bases, with 7 bases separating them. The CDR3 spans 12 residues. CDR3 coding DNA: TGTGCCAGCAGCGTACAGCCCTACGAGCAGTACTTC. Translating gives CASSVQPYEQYF.

This clone has a handful of counts. V is TRBV6-5 and J is TRBJ2-2; possibly TRBD1 for D (6 bases). Trimming removed 5 bases from V and 4 bases from J, with 8 bases in between. The V gene's germline CDR1 is MNHEY and CDR2 SVGAGI. This CDR3 region has 13 residues. The chain's CDR3 is CASSTGSTGELFF. CDR3 coding DNA: TGTGCCAGCAGTACAGGGAGCACCGGGGAGCTGTTTTTT.

The chain recombines TRBV28 with TRBJ1-2; 8 bases line up with TRBD1. This CDR3 has 14 amino acids. Trimming took 1 base from V and 4 from J; bases not matched to a gene: 2. CDR1 MDHEN and CDR2 SYDVKM come from the germline V gene. CDR3 bases: TGTGCCAGCAGTTTATCTACAGGGGGCTATGGCTACACCTTC. Its protein product is CASSLSTGGYGYTF.

V and J are TRBV6-5 and TRBJ1-2; the match to TRBD1 covers 9 bases. Germline values: CDR1 MNHEY, CDR2 SVGAGI. Trimming took 7 bases from V and 6 from J; bases not matched to a gene: 9. The CDR3 loop spans 14 amino acids. CDR3 loop: CASNSGTGSNGYTF. For the CDR3, the DNA is TGTGCCAGCAACTCCGGGACAGGGTCTAATGGCTACACCTTC.

This clone showed up just once. The gene calls are TRBV24-1 and TRBJ2-3; D gene uncertain. The V gene's germline CDR1 is KGHDR and CDR2 SFDVKD. The CDR3 runs to 13 residues. With 12 bases removed from V and 6 bases from J, the gap between germline ends came to 18 bases. The CDR3 spells CAGKTRSQDTQYF. The CDR3 region has the DNA TGTGCCGGAAAAACGCGGTCCCAGGATACGCAGTATTTT.

The CDR3 DNA is TGTGCCAGCAGCCCTGGGGGGTCTTACAATGAGCAGTTCTTC. The encoded protein is CASSPGGSYNEQFF. The rearrangement joins TRBV7-8 to TRBJ2-1, with D possibly TRBD2 on 6 matching bases. Germline values: CDR1 SGHVS, CDR2 FQNEAQ. This CDR3 is built from 14 residues. V was shortened by 5 bases and J by 4 bases, with 12 bases between the two germline ends.

The J gene is TRBJ1-1, the V gene TRBV6-5; no definite D call. From germline, CDR1 is MNHEY and CDR2 SVGAGI. The CDR3 has 14 residues. With 6 bases removed from V and 5 bases from J, the gap between germline ends came to 16 bases. The CDR3 protein is CASSFRVPVTEAFF. As DNA, the CDR3 is TGTGCCAGCAGCTTTAGAGTGCCGGTAACTGAAGCTTTCTTT.

V is TRBV24-1 and J is TRBJ1-2; D not resolved. V was pared by 4 bases and J by 5 bases, with 22 bases between. Germline CDR1 KGHDR, CDR2 SFDVKD. CDR3 size: 17 residues. The CDR3 DNA follows: TGTGCCACCAGTGAGTCGTCCTTCGCCGGGGTTGGATATGGCTACACCTTC. It encodes CATSESSFAGVGYGYTF.

The CDR3 DNA reads TGTGCCAGCAGCTTAGAAATCCGGCAGGGTGGCTACACCTTC. The encoded protein is CASSLEIRQGGYTF. This chain uses TRBV7-9 with TRBJ1-2; the D gene is possibly TRBD1 (5 bases). Germline V gene sequence: CDR1 SEHNR, CDR2 FQNEAQ (reference sequence). The CDR3 is 14 amino acids. Deletions cut 1 base from V and 7 bases from J, with 13 bases between. Supplemented by reference TRBV7-9 and TRBJ1-2, the full variable domain reads DTGVSQNPRHKITKRGQNVTFRCDPISEHNRLYWYRQTLGQGPEFLTYFQNEAQLEKSRLLSDRFSAERPKGSFSTLEIQRTEQGDSAMYLCASSLEIRQGGYTFGSGTRLTVV.

The chain employs TRBV7-3 and TRBJ1-1, with no clear D. V dropped 0 bases and J dropped 3 bases, with 17 bases sitting between them. This CDR3 is 17 amino acids long. Germline V CDR1 and CDR2: SGHTA, FQGTGA. The DNA of the CDR3 is TGTGCCAGCAGCTTAACGAGTCCGGGCGGGCGGCACACTGAAGCTTTCTTT. Translated: CASSLTSPGGRHTEAFF.